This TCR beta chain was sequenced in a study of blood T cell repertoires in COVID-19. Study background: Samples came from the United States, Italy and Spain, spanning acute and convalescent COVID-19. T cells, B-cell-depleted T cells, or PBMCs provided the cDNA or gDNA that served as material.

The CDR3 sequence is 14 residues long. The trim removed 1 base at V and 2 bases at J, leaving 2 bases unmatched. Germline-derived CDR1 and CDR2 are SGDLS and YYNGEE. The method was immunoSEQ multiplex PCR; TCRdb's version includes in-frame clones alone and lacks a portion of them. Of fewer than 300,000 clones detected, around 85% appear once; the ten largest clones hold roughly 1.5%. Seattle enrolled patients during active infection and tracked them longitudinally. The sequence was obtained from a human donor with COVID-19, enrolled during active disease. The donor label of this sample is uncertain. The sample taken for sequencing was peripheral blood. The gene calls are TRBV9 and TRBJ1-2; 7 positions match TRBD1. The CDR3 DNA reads TGTGCCAGCAGCGTAACAGGGGCGAACTATGGCTACACCTTC. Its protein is CASSVTGANYGYTF.